This T cell receptor beta chain came from a study of shared clonotypes between healthy human individuals. General study findings and limits: Among donors, the sharing of clonotypes was expected to be influenced by sequencing depth. Non-shared clonotypes showed lower generation probabilities than clonotypes common to all four donors.

As concerns this clone: Its matching antigen is unknown.

The germline CDR1 and CDR2 sequences are SQVTM and ANQGSEA. V lost 4 bases and J 5 bases, leaving 15 bases between the germline ends. The CDR3 contains 14 residues. Clones were sequenced by immunoSEQ multiplex PCR, and TCRdb holds only the in-frame ones, with some missing. The table records 500,000 or so clones, approximately 95% of them present only once. Adult Caucasians living in Nashville, Tennessee made up all of the donors. The sequence derives from a young woman in good health. Input material: naive CD4+ T cells sorted from blood. The subset is: CD45RA+ positively selected. V is TRBV29-1 and J is TRBJ2-1, with no clear D. The CDR3 sequence is CSVARGAYDNEQFF. The CDR3 nucleotides are TGCAGCGTTGCCCGCGGAGCGTACGACAATGAGCAGTTCTTC.